The rows below give T cell receptor beta chains drawn from one sample of a study of synovial regulatory T cells in juvenile arthritis. Only in-frame clones appear in the TCRdb table, and some are missing; sequencing was by immunoSEQ multiplex PCR. Seen in this sample are roughly 10,000 clones; the ten most common clones hold 0.85% to 1.3%. Sequences were obtained from Treg cells from blood. These receptors were taken from a donor between 2 and 29 years old with juvenile idiopathic arthritis. The CDR3 runs from the conserved cysteine through the conserved F or W. Some rows have no size entry. The others give once, few or many, or a class for an expanded clone.

>TRBJ1-1|TRBV4-1|-
CASSQVPGIMNTEAFF
>TRBJ2-5|TRBV4-2|-
CASSQGRLDQETQYF
>TRBJ2-1|TRBV5-4|-
CASSLGSGSNEQFF
>TRBJ2-1|TRBV4-1|-
CASSQAVETSGRWEQFF
>TRBJ2-3|TRBV7-3|-
CASSSGLSTDTQYF
>TRBJ1-2|TRBV7-9|-
CASSLLQGANYGYTF
>TRBJ2-5|TRBV4-2|-
CASSQDAGETQYF
>TRBJ1-1|TRBV7-3|-
CASTLGTGTEAFF
>TRBJ2-1|TRBV28|-
CASSSGTQAEFF
>TRBJ1-2|TRBV4-1|-
CASSLDIQGLYGYTF
>TRBJ2-1|TRBV20-1|-
CSARGYNEQFF
>TRBJ2-7|TRBV19|-
CASRGGASYEQYF
>TRBJ2-4|TRBV19|-
CASSKRDGWVKNIQYF
>TRBJ2-2|TRBV5-1|-
CASSFGLAGGPNTGELFF
>TRBJ2-7|TRBV6-5|-
CASTSYRTGSVRQYF
>TRBJ1-2|TRBV10-3|-
CAISGDRGYGYTF
>TRBJ2-7|TRBV6-5|-
CASSYHGTGGYEQYF
>TRBJ2-7|TRBV18|-
CASSLDSYEQYF
>TRBJ2-5|TRBV5-1|-
CASSSLAGRETQYF
>TRBJ2-1|TRBV27|-
CASWDPVSEQFF
>TRBJ2-3|TRBV7-2|-
CASSISRTDNTQYF
>TRBJ2-7|TRBV19|-
CASMKTGQGSSYEQYF
>TRBJ2-7|TRBV6-5|-
CASSSPGLAGANEQYF
>TRBJ2-4|TRBV19|medium-sized
CASSSTPGGAKNIQYF
>TRBJ2-7|TRBV2|-
CASRTKRVGGYEQYF
>TRBJ1-2|TRBV29-1|-
CSTRTIDYGYTF
>TRBJ2-7|TRBV5-1|-
CASSLMGLAGASYEQYF
>TRBJ2-4|TRBV4-2|-
CASSQDGGRGENIQYF
>TRBJ1-1|TRBV7-9|-
CASSSNPGRNTEAFF
>TRBJ1-4|TRBV9|medium-sized
CASSASQEVNEKLFF